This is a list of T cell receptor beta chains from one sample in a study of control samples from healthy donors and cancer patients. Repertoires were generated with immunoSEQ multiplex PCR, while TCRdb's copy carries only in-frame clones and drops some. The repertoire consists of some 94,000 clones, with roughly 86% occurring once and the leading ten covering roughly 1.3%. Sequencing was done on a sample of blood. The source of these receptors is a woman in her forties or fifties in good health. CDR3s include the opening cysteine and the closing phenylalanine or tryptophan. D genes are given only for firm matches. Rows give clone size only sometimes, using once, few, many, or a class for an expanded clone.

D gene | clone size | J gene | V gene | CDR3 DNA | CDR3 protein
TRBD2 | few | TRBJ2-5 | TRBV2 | TGTGCCAGCAGGAGACTAGCGTTACAAGAGACCCAGTACTTC | CASRRLALQETQYF
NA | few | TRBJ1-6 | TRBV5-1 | TGCGCCAGCAGCTTGGGGATGAGGACGAATAATTCACCCCTCCACTTT | CASSLGMRTNNSPLHF
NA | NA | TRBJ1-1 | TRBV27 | TGTGCCAGCAGTTTATCTGGGCGGGGGAACACTGAAGCTTTCTTT | CASSLSGRGNTEAFF
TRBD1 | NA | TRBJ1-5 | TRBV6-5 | TGTGCCAGCAGTCCACAGGGGAGTCAGCCCCAGCATTTT | CASSPQGSQPQHF
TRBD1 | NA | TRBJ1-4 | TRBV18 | TGTGCCAGCTCAGCTCGACAGGGGACAACTAATGAAAAACTGTTTTTT | CASSARQGTTNEKLFF
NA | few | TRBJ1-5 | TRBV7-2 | TGTGCCAGCAGCTTAGGAAGGAATGGGCAGCCCCAGCATTTT | CASSLGRNGQPQHF
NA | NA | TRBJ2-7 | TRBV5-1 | TGCGCCAGCAGCCCGAGAGGAGACGGTTCCTACGAGCAGTACTTC | CASSPRGDGSYEQYF
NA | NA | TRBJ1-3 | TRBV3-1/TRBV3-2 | TGTGCCAGCAGCCAAGCTGGACCACTGACGGGAGGAAACACCATATATTTT | CASSQAGPLTGGNTIYF
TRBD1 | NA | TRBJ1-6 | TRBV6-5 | TGTGCCAGCAGTCTACAGGGGGCAGGGGTGTCACCCCTCCACTTT | CASSLQGAGVSPLHF
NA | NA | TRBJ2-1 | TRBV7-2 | TGTGCCAGCAGCCCCTACGGGAATGAGCAGTTCTTC | CASSPYGNEQFF
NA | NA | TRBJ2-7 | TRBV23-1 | TGCGCCAGCAGTCACCGCTCCTACGAGCAGTACTTC | CASSHRSYEQYF
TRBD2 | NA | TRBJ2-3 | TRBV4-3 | TGCGCCAGCAGCCAGGGACTAGCGAGGGTGGGGACAGATACGCAGTATTTT | CASSQGLARVGTDTQYF
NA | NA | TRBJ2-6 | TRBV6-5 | TGTGCCAGCAGAGTAGGGGGATCTGGGGCCAACGTCCTGACTTTC | CASRVGGSGANVLTF
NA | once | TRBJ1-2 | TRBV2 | TGTGCCAGCAGTGAAGCAGATGGCTACACCTTC | CASSEADGYTF
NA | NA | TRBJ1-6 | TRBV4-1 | TGCGCCAGCAGCCAAGAAGATTATACCCGGGGGAATTCACCCCTCCACTTT | CASSQEDYTRGNSPLHF
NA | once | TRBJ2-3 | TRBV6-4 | TGTGCCAGCAGCCCCGGGACTGTACTCACAGATACGCAGTATTTT | CASSPGTVLTDTQYF
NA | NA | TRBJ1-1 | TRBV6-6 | TGTGCCAGCAGTGTACAGTGGGGGAACACTGAAGCTTTCTTT | CASSVQWGNTEAFF